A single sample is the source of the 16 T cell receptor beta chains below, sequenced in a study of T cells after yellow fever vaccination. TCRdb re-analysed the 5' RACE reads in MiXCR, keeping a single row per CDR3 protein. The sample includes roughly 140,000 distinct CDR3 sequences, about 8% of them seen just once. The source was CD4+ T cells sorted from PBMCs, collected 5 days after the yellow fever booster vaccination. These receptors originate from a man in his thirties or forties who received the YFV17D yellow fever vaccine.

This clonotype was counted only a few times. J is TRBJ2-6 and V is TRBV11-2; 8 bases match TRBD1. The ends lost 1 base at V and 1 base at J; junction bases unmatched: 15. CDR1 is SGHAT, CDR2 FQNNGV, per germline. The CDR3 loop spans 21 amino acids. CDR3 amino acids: CASSLVPRQGASASGANVLTF. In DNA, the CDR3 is TGTGCCAGCAGCTTAGTACCCCGGCAGGGGGCAAGTGCTTCTGGGGCCAACGTCCTGACTTTC.

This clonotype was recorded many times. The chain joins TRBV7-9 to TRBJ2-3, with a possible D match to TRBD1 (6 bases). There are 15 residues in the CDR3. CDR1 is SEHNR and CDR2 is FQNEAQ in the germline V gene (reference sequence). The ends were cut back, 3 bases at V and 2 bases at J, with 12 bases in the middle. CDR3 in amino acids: CASSFLRTDTDTQYF. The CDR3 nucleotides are TGTGCCAGCAGCTTTCTCAGGACAGACACAGATACGCAGTATTTT.

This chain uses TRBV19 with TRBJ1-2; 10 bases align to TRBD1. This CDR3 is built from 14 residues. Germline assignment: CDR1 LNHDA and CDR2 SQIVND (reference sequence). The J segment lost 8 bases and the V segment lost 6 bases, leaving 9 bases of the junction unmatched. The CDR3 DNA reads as TGTGCCAGTAGCCCAAGACAGGGGGCGGACGGCTACACCTTC. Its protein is CASSPRQGADGYTF.

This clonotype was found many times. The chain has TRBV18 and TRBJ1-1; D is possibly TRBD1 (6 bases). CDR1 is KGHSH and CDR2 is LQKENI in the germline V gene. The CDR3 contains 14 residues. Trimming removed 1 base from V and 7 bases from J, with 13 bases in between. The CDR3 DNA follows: TGTGCCAGCTCACCACTAACAGGGACGGGTGAAGCTTTCTTT. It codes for CASSPLTGTGEAFF.

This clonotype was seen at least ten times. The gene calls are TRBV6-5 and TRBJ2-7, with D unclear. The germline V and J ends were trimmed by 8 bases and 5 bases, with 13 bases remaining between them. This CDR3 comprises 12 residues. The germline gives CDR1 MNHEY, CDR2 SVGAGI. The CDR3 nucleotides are TGTGCCAGCGGCTCATATCCTGACGAGCAGTACTTC. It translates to CASGSYPDEQYF.

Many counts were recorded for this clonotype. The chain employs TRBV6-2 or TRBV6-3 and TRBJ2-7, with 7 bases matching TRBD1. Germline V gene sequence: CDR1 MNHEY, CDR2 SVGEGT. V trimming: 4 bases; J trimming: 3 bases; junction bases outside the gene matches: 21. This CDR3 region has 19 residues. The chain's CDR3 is CASSSHLRDSRGIFYEQYF. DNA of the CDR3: TGTGCCAGCAGTTCTCACCTCCGGGACAGCCGAGGGATTTTCTACGAGCAGTACTTC.

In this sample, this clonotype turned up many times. This CDR3 is CSARKGETQYF. The CDR3 DNA follows: TGCAGTGCTAGGAAGGGGGAGACCCAGTACTTC. The genes are TRBV20-1 and TRBJ2-5; TRBD1 might be the D (5 bases). Trimming pared 3 bases from V and 5 bases from J, leaving 7 bases between. The CDR3 sequence is 11 residues long. Germline V gives CDR1 DFQATT, CDR2 SNEGSKA (reference sequence).

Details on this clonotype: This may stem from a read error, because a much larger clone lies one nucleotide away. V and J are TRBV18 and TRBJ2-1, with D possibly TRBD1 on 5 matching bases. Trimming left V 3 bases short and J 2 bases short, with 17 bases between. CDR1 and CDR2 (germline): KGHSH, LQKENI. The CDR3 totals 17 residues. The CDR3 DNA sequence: TGTGCCAGCTCACCTTCAGGGCGCCTGGCGGCCTACAATGAGCAGTTCTTC. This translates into CASSPSGRLAAYNEQFF.

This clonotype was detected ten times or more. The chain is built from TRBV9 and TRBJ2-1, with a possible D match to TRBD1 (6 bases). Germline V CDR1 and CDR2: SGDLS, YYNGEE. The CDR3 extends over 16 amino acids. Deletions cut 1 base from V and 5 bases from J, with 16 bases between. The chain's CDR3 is CASSVSRGPPDNEQFF. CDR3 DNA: TGTGCCAGCAGCGTAAGCAGGGGACCTCCGGACAATGAGCAGTTCTTC.

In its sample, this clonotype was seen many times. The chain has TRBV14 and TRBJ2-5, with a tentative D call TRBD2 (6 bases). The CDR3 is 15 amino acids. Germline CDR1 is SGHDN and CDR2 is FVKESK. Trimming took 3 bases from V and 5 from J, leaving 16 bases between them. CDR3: CASSHPGGAVETQYF. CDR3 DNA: TGTGCCAGCAGCCACCCCGGGGGAGCGGTGGAGACCCAGTACTTC.

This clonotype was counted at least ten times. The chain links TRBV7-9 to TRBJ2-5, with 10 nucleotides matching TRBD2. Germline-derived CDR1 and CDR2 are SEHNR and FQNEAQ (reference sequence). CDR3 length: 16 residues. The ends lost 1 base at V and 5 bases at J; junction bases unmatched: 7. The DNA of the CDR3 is TGTGCCAGCAGCTTAGGATCCGGGACTAGCGTTGAGACCCAGTACTTC. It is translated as CASSLGSGTSVETQYF.

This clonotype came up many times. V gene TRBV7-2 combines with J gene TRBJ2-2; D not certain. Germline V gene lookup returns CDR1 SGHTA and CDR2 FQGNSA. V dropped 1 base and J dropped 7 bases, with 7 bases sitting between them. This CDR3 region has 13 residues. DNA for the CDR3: TGTGCCAGCAGCTTAGAGACCATCGGGGAGCTGTTTTTT. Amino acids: CASSLETIGELFF.

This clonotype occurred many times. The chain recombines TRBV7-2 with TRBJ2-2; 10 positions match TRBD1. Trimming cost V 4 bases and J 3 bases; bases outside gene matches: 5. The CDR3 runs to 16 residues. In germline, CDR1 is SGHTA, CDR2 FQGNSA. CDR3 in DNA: TGTGCCAGCAGCTCCACGGACAGGGGGTACACCGGGGAGCTGTTTTTT. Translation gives CASSSTDRGYTGELFF.

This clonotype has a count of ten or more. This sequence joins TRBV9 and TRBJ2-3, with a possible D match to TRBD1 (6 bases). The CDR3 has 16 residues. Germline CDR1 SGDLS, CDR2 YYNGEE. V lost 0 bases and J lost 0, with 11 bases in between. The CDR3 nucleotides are TGTGCCAGCAGCGTAGAACCCAGGGGAAGCACAGATACGCAGTATTTT. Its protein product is CASSVEPRGSTDTQYF.

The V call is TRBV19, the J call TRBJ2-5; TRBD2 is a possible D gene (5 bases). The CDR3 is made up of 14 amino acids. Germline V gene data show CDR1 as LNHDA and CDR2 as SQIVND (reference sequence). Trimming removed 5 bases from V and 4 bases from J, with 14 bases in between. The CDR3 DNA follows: TGTGCCAGTAGTCGCGGACTTTACCGAGAGACCCAGTACTTC. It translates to CASSRGLYRETQYF.

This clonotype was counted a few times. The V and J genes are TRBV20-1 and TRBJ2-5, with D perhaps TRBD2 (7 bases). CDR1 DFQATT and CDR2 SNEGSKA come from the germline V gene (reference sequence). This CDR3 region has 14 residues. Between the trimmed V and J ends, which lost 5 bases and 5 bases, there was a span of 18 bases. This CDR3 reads CSAGLGGPPETQYF. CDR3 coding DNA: TGCAGTGCTGGCCTGGGGGGGCCCCCGGAGACCCAGTACTTC.